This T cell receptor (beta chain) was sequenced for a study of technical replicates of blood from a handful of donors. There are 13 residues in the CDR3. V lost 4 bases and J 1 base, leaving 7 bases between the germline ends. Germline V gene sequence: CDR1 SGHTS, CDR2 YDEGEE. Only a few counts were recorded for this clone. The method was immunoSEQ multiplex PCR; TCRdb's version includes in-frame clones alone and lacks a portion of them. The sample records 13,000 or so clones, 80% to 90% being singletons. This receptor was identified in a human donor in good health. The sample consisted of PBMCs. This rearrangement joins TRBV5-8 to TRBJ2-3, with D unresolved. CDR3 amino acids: CASSPLGTDTQYF. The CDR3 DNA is TGTGCCAGCAGCCCTCTCGGCACAGATACGCAGTATTTT.